This TCR beta chain comes out of a study of post-analysis software for immune sequencing data. At the level of the study: Progressive-relapsing, secondary progressive and relapsing-remitting multiple sclerosis were among the disease courses included. Study-wide findings and caveats: When the samples were clustered directly with F measure, those that had been prepared in the same batch showed strong co-clustering. Significantly decreased normalized Chao1 diversity was recorded for multiple sclerosis patients relative to controls. With TRBV5-6, TRBV5-1 and TRBV20-1 included, 4 to 6 TRBV segments were more frequent in patients than in controls.

The germline CDR1 and CDR2 sequences are ENHRY and SYGVKD. With V trimmed by 4 bases and J by 2 bases, 7 bases remained unmatched. The CDR3 length is 16 residues. Prepared libraries of TCR beta cDNA carried unique molecular identifiers. TCRdb recomputed calls from the PCR reads with MiXCR, one row per CDR3 protein. The sample has roughly 800,000 distinct CDR3 sequences, 46% seen once. A word on this clonotype: The antigen remains undetermined.

Sequenced: blood. V and J are TRBV10-3 and TRBJ2-3; 9 nucleotides align to TRBD2. The receptor comes from a girl aged 10-17 years with multiple sclerosis. CDR3 in amino acids: CAISAHLAGDTDTQYF. For the CDR3, the DNA is TGTGCCATCAGTGCGCACTTAGCGGGGGACACAGATACGCAGTATTTT.